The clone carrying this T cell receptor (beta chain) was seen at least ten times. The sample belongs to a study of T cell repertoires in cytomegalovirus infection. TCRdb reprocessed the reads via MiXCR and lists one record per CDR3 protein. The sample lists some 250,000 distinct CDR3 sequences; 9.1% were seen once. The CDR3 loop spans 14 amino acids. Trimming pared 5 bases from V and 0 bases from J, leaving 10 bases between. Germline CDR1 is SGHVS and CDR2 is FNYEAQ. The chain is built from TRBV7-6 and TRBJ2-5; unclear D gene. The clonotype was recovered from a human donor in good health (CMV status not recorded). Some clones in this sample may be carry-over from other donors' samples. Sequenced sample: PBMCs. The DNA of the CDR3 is TGTGCCAGCAGCCTGATGCAGGACCAAGAGACCCAGTACTTC. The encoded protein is CASSLMQDQETQYF.